This T cell receptor (beta chain) was profiled in a study of blood T cell repertoires in COVID-19. Looking at the study overall: Samples came from the United States, Italy and Spain, spanning acute and convalescent COVID-19.

Trimming removed 1 base from V and 5 bases from J; junction bases left unmatched: 11. Germline V CDR1 and CDR2: SGHRS, YFSETQ. The CDR3 extends over 16 amino acids. The table came from immunoSEQ multiplex PCR; TCRdb's copy has only in-frame clones and leaves some out. The sample lists 260,000 or so clones, 85% occurring once. J is TRBJ2-5 and V is TRBV5-1, with 7 bases lining up with TRBD2. The sequenced material came from PBMCs or T cells enriched from blood (not recorded which). The receptor was isolated from a woman aged 45-59 years who had recovered from COVID-19. This CDR3 reads CASSLSSGYAGETQYF. The CDR3 DNA follows: TGCGCCAGCAGCTTGTCTAGCGGCTACGCGGGGGAGACCCAGTACTTC.